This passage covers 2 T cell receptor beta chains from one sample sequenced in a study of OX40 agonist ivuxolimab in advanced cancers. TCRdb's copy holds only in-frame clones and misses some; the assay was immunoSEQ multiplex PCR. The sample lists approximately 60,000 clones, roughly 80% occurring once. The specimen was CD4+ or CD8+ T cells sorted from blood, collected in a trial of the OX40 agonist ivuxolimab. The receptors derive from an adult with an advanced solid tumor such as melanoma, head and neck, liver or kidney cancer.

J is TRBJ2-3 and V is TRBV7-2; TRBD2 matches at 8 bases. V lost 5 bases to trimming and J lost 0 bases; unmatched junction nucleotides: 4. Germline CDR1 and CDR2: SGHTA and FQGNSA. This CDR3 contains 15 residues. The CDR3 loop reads CASSRGGFSTDTQYF. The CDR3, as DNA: TGTGCCAGCAGCCGGGGGGGGTTTAGCACAGATACGCAGTATTTT.

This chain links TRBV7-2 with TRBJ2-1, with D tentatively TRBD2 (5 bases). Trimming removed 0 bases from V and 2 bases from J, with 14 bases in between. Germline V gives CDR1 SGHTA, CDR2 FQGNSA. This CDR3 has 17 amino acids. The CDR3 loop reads CASSLALRGSPYNEQFF. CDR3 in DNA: TGTGCCAGCAGCTTAGCGCTACGAGGGAGCCCCTACAATGAGCAGTTCTTC. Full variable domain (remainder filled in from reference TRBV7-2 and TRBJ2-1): GAGVSQSPSNKVTEKGKDVELRCDPISGHTALYWYRQSLGQGLEFLIYFQGNSAPDKSGLPSDRFSAERTGGSVSTLTIQRTQQEDSAVYLCASSLALRGSPYNEQFFGPGTRLTVL.